Listed below are T cell receptor beta chains from one sample, sequenced in a study of blood T cell repertoires in COVID-19. Repertoires were generated with immunoSEQ multiplex PCR, while TCRdb's copy carries only in-frame clones and drops some. The table has some 200,000 clones, roughly 84% seen once; the top ten hold about a sixth. Sequences were obtained from peripheral blood. The receptors were gathered from an elderly woman with active or convalescent COVID-19. The CDR3 runs from the conserved cysteine through the conserved F or W. D genes are given only for firm matches. Size is stated for part of the rows, as once, few or many counts, or as a class when the clone is expanded.

length: 16; J: TRBJ2-6; D: -; V: TRBV5-1; size: -; CDR3: CASSLDRTSGANVLTF; DNA: TGCGCCAGCAGCTTGGACAGGACCTCTGGGGCCAACGTCCTGACTTTC
length: 15; J: TRBJ2-7; D: TRBD1; V: TRBV7-2; size: few; CDR3: CASSPQRTGSTEQYF; DNA: TGTGCCAGCAGCCCTCAACGGACAGGGAGCACCGAGCAGTACTTC
length: 15; J: TRBJ2-7; D: -; V: TRBV24-1; size: -; CDR3: CATSDPNHRATQQYF; DNA: TGTGCCACCAGTGATCCGAATCACAGGGCTACGCAGCAGTACTTC
length: 17; J: TRBJ2-1; D: TRBD2; V: TRBV6-6; size: -; CDR3: CASSRTLAGGPYNEQFF; DNA: TGTGCCAGCAGCCGAACTCTAGCGGGGGGGCCATACAATGAGCAGTTCTTC
length: 15; J: TRBJ2-7; D: TRBD2; V: TRBV5-8; size: -; CDR3: CASSLRAGVGYEQYF; DNA: TGTGCCAGCAGCTTGCGGGCGGGAGTGGGCTACGAGCAGTACTTC
length: 14; J: TRBJ2-1; D: TRBD2; V: TRBV7-3; size: -; CDR3: CASSPGGAYNEQFF; DNA: TGTGCCAGCAGCCCTGGGGGGGCCTACAATGAGCAGTTCTTC
length: 19; J: TRBJ2-1; D: -; V: TRBV2; size: -; CDR3: CASSEANYGGQGSYNEQFF; DNA: TGTGCCAGCAGTGAAGCAAATTATGGAGGCCAGGGGTCCTACAATGAGCAGTTCTTC
length: 14; J: TRBJ1-1; D: -; V: TRBV7-2; size: -; CDR3: CASSFGRGFTEAFF; DNA: TGTGCCAGCAGCTTCGGCCGCGGATTCACTGAAGCTTTCTTT
length: 15; J: TRBJ1-6; D: -; V: TRBV7-3; size: -; CDR3: CASSPLGGYNSPLHF; DNA: TGTGCCAGCAGCCCATTGGGGGGCTATAATTCACCCCTCCACTTT
length: 16; J: TRBJ2-1; D: TRBD2; V: TRBV7-3; size: -; CDR3: CASSTSLASGSNEQFF; DNA: TGTGCCAGCAGCACTAGCCTGGCTAGCGGGAGTAATGAGCAGTTCTTC
length: 15; J: TRBJ1-3; D: -; V: TRBV6-5; size: -; CDR3: CASSYSGSSGNTIYF; DNA: TGTGCCAGCAGTTACTCAGGGAGCTCTGGAAACACCATATATTTT
length: 16; J: TRBJ2-5; D: TRBD2; V: TRBV3-1/TRBV3-2; size: -; CDR3: CASSQESRGGPQTQYF; DNA: TGTGCCAGCAGCCAAGAGTCAAGGGGAGGGCCACAGACCCAGTACTTC
length: 16; J: TRBJ2-4; D: TRBD2; V: TRBV7-3; size: -; CDR3: CASSLGSGSPQNIQYF; DNA: TGTGCCAGCAGCTTAGGTAGCGGGAGTCCCCAAAACATTCAGTACTTC
length: 15; J: TRBJ2-1; D: TRBD2; V: TRBV7-9; size: -; CDR3: CASSLGRGGGNEQFF; DNA: TGTGCCAGCAGCTTAGGACGGGGGGGAGGCAATGAGCAGTTCTTC
length: 14; J: TRBJ2-2; D: TRBD1; V: TRBV30; size: few; CDR3: CAWSPTGEAGELFF; DNA: TGTGCCTGGAGTCCAACAGGGGAAGCCGGGGAGCTGTTTTTT
length: 13; J: TRBJ1-6; D: -; V: TRBV13; size: -; CDR3: CASSRSQALTLHF; DNA: TGTGCCAGCAGCCGAAGCCAGGCTTTGACCCTCCACTTT
length: 12; J: TRBJ1-2; D: -; V: TRBV2; size: -; CDR3: CASSAQSYGYTF; DNA: TGTGCCAGCAGTGCGCAGTCCTATGGCTACACCTTC
length: 15; J: TRBJ2-1; D: TRBD2; V: TRBV2; size: -; CDR3: CASSVEAGEGNEQFF; DNA: TGTGCCAGCAGTGTGGAAGCGGGAGAGGGTAATGAGCAGTTCTTC
length: 15; J: TRBJ2-3; D: TRBD1; V: TRBV11-2; size: -; CDR3: CASSLDPGRGDTQYF; DNA: TGTGCCAGCAGCTTAGATCCCGGCAGGGGGGATACGCAGTATTTT
length: 15; J: TRBJ2-5; D: -; V: TRBV7-6; size: -; CDR3: CASSLRGSVGGTQYF; DNA: TGTGCCAGCAGCTTAAGGGGGTCGGTCGGTGGGACCCAGTACTTC
length: 16; J: TRBJ2-7; D: -; V: TRBV28; size: -; CDR3: CASSLWLAQSSYEQYF; DNA: TGTGCCAGCAGTTTATGGCTAGCCCAGAGCTCCTACGAGCAGTACTTC
length: 13; J: TRBJ1-5; D: TRBD1; V: TRBV7-3; size: -; CDR3: CASSLQGGQPQHF; DNA: TGTGCCAGCAGCCTCCAGGGGGGACAGCCCCAGCATTTT
length: 13; J: TRBJ1-5; D: -; V: TRBV5-1; size: -; CDR3: CASSLEGIQPQHF; DNA: TGCGCCAGCAGCTTGGAGGGGATCCAGCCCCAGCATTTT
length: 14; J: TRBJ2-7; D: TRBD1; V: TRBV28; size: -; CDR3: CASSYQGQHYEQYF; DNA: TGTGCCAGCAGCTACCAGGGACAGCACTACGAGCAGTACTTC
length: 16; J: TRBJ2-2; D: TRBD1; V: TRBV24-1; size: -; CDR3: CATSDIRDRVGGELFF; DNA: TGTGCCACCAGTGATATCCGGGACAGGGTTGGTGGGGAGCTGTTTTTT
length: 16; J: TRBJ1-5; D: TRBD1; V: TRBV28; size: few; CDR3: CASSLEQGMGNQPQHF; DNA: TGTGCCAGCAGTTTAGAACAGGGGATGGGCAATCAGCCCCAGCATTTT
length: 13; J: TRBJ1-1; D: -; V: TRBV7-3; size: -; CDR3: CASSLWGGTEAFF; DNA: TGTGCCAGCAGCTTATGGGGAGGCACTGAAGCTTTCTTT